These 20 T cell receptor beta chains share one sample of origin, sequenced in a study of shared clonotypes between healthy human individuals. The table came from immunoSEQ multiplex PCR; TCRdb's copy has only in-frame clones and leaves some out. The sample carries more than 150,000 clones, around 93% recorded once. The sequencing sample was made of naive CD4+ T cells sorted from blood. The subset: CD45RA+ positively selected. The receptors were sampled from a woman aged 25 to 45 in good health.

The chain links TRBV27 to TRBJ2-1; 14 nucleotides match TRBD2. V lost 5 bases, J lost 10 bases, and 7 bases stayed unmatched. The germline CDR1 and CDR2 sequences are MNHEY and SMNVEV (reference sequence). The CDR3 has 15 amino acids. The CDR3 nucleotides are TGTGCCAGCAGTCGCGGACTAGCGGGAGGCCCCGAGCAGTTCTTC. Its translation is CASSRGLAGGPEQFF.

V is TRBV7-9 and J is TRBJ1-4; unclear D gene. There are 14 residues in the CDR3. From germline, CDR1 is SEHNR and CDR2 FQNEAQ (reference sequence). V was shortened by 4 bases and J by 7 bases, with 13 bases between the two germline ends. CDR3 sequence (DNA): TGTGCCAGCAGCTCCACCCGGGTATTTGAAAAACTGTTTTTT. Amino acids: CASSSTRVFEKLFF.

This clone has just a few counts. V and J are TRBV30 and TRBJ1-5, with D perhaps TRBD1 (5 bases). Germline CDR1 GTSNPN, CDR2 SVGIG (reference sequence). The length of the CDR3 is 14 residues. Deletions cut 0 bases from V and 4 bases from J, with 10 bases between. The CDR3 reads CAWSVQSGNQPQHF. DNA for the CDR3: TGTGCCTGGAGTGTACAATCAGGGAATCAGCCCCAGCATTTT.

The chain carries TRBV10-3 and TRBJ2-7; D tentatively reads TRBD1 or TRBD2 (5 bases each). The V and J ends lost 0 bases and 3 bases respectively, with 12 bases between them. The CDR3 contains 15 residues. CDR1 and CDR2 (germline): ENHRY, SYGVKD. The CDR3 sequence: CAISESRGEDYEQYF. The CDR3, as DNA: TGTGCCATCAGTGAGTCGAGGGGTGAAGACTACGAGCAGTACTTC.

J is TRBJ2-7 and V is TRBV5-1, with 7 bases identical to TRBD2. Germline CDR1 and CDR2: SGHRS and YFSETQ. J was trimmed by 0 bases and V by 5 bases; bases with no gene match: 11. The CDR3 consists of 16 residues. CDR3 amino acids: CASSSQRDSSSYEQYF. The CDR3 bases are TGCGCCAGCAGTTCCCAGCGGGACTCTAGCTCCTACGAGCAGTACTTC.

The chain joins TRBV5-6 to TRBJ1-1, with D hard to call. V lost 0 bases and J lost 7, with 7 bases in between. The CDR3 extends over 12 amino acids. The germline V gene has CDR1 SGHDT and CDR2 YYEEEE. CDR3 protein: CASSLARSEAFF. The DNA for the CDR3 is TGTGCCAGCAGCTTGGCCCGCAGTGAAGCTTTCTTT.

This clone was picked up one time. J is TRBJ2-4 and V is TRBV19; possible D gene TRBD2, 6 bases. Germline CDR1 and CDR2: LNHDA and SQIVND (reference sequence). The V end was cut by 8 bases, the J end by 7 bases, with 21 bases between. The CDR3 covers 15 residues. CDR3 coding DNA: TGTGCCAGTCGCGGGTGGAGGGAGCGACCCAACATTCAGTACTTC. It translates to CASRGWRERPNIQYF.

This chain connects TRBV5-8 to TRBJ1-5, with 9 bases fitting TRBD1. Germline V gene sequence: CDR1 SGHTS, CDR2 YDEGEE. The CDR3 is made up of 15 amino acids. J lost 2 bases, V lost 4 bases, and 4 bases had no gene match. This CDR3 reads CASSGRDRGNQPQHF. CDR3 nucleotides: TGTGCCAGCAGCGGACGGGACAGGGGCAATCAGCCCCAGCATTTT.

The chain carries TRBV11-2 and TRBJ1-5; D uncertain. Deletions cut 1 base from V and 6 bases from J, with 13 bases between. Germline loops: CDR1 SGHAT, CDR2 FQNNGV. The CDR3 covers 15 residues. The CDR3 DNA follows: TGTGCCAGCAGCTTAGTTACTGGTTCGGGTCAGCCCCAGCATTTT. This translates into CASSLVTGSGQPQHF.

The J gene is TRBJ1-2, the V gene TRBV6-5; 7 nucleotides line up with TRBD1. CDR1 is MNHEY, CDR2 SVGAGI, per germline. The trim removed 0 bases at V and 3 bases at J, leaving 1 base unmatched. This CDR3 spans 14 amino acids. In DNA, the CDR3 is TGTGCCAGCAGTTACTCACAGGGGTACTATGGCTACACCTTC. It is translated as CASSYSQGYYGYTF.

The chain is built from TRBV7-3 and TRBJ2-7; D not certain. CDR1 and CDR2 from the germline V gene are SGHTA and FQGTGA. V lost 2 bases and J lost 7, with 12 bases in between. This CDR3 region has 13 residues. In DNA, the CDR3 is TGTGCCAGCAGCTTAGATACCCACTGGGAGCAGTACTTC. It encodes CASSLDTHWEQYF.

The rearrangement uses TRBV5-1 and TRBJ2-7, with D hard to call. Per germline, CDR1 SGHRS and CDR2 YFSETQ. V lost 2 bases, J lost 0 bases, and 15 bases lay in between. This CDR3 region has 16 residues. The CDR3 nucleotides read TGCGCCAGCAGCTTCTCAGGCGGCAGGAGCTCCTACGAGCAGTACTTC. This codes for CASSFSGGRSSYEQYF.

The CDR3 DNA reads TGTGCTAGTGGTTTAGGCACAGGGATGAATGAGCAGTTCTTC. It specifies CASGLGTGMNEQFF. The J gene is TRBJ2-1, the V gene TRBV12-5; the D gene is possibly TRBD1 (6 bases). Germline V lookup: CDR1 LGHNT, CDR2 FRNRAP. V lost 3 bases and J 7 bases, leaving 13 bases between the germline ends. The CDR3 has 14 residues. Together with reference TRBV12-5 and TRBJ2-1, the CDR3 gives the full variable domain: DARVTQTPRHKVTEMGQEVTMRCQPILGHNTVFWYRQTMMQGLELLAYFRNRAPLDDSGMPKDRFSAEMPDATLATLKIQPSEPRDSAVYFCASGLGTGMNEQFFGPGTRLTVL.

V gene TRBV28 combines with J gene TRBJ2-7, with D tentatively TRBD1 or TRBD2 (6 bases each). V shed 10 bases and J shed 1 base, with 11 bases lying between them. The V gene's germline CDR1 is MDHEN and CDR2 SYDVKM. CDR3 length equals 12 residues. The chain's CDR3 is CATRGRSYEQYF. For the CDR3, the DNA is TGTGCCACAAGGGGGAGGTCCTACGAGCAGTACTTC.

This sequence joins TRBV28 and TRBJ1-1; D call uncertain. V dropped 3 bases and J dropped 4 bases, with 12 bases sitting between them. The CDR3 consists of 14 residues. The germline CDR1 and CDR2 sequences are MDHEN and SYDVKM. Here the CDR3 DNA reads TGTGCCAGCAGTTTCCCTGGAGGGAGCACTGAAGCTTTCTTT. Amino acids: CASSFPGGSTEAFF.

The V call is TRBV28, the J call TRBJ2-5; D is unresolved. TRBJ2-7 matches the DNA end more closely, so the J call is doubtful. The germline gives CDR1 MDHEN, CDR2 SYDVKM. This CDR3 is 12 amino acids long. The CDR3 DNA follows: TGTGCCAGCAGTTCCAACTGGTCCGAGCAGTACTTC. Its translation: CASSSNWSEQYF.

The gene calls are TRBV4-2 and TRBJ1-1, with D possibly being TRBD1 (6 bases). V lost 4 bases to trimming and J lost 2 bases, with 17 bases between them. The length of the CDR3 is 16 residues. The germline CDR1 and CDR2 sequences are LGHNA and YNFKEQ. DNA of the CDR3: TGTGCCAGCAGCCCTTTAGTCGGGGGGCGAAACACTGAAGCTTTCTTT. This codes for CASSPLVGGRNTEAFF.

CDR3 loop: CALKGAGAYEQYF. CDR3 sequence (DNA): TGTGCCCTCAAAGGGGCAGGGGCCTACGAGCAGTACTTC. This rearrangement joins TRBV6-1 to TRBJ2-7; the D gene is possibly TRBD1 (6 bases). The V gene's germline CDR1 is MNHNS and CDR2 SASEGT. This CDR3 is built from 13 residues. Between the trimmed V and J ends, which lost 11 bases and 2 bases, there was a span of 16 bases.

This chain uses TRBV5-1 with TRBJ2-7; TRBD2 agrees at 7 bases. The CDR3 runs 18 residues. Germline-derived CDR1 and CDR2 are SGHRS and YFSETQ. With V trimmed by 2 bases and J by 3 bases, 17 bases remained unmatched. This CDR3 reads CASSFGSAWGGRNYEQYF. The CDR3 region has the DNA TGCGCCAGCAGCTTTGGATCGGCCTGGGGGGGACGAAACTACGAGCAGTACTTC.

The CDR3 spells CAWSSQRANNEQFF. As DNA, the CDR3 is TGTGCCTGGAGTTCCCAGCGGGCCAACAATGAGCAGTTCTTC. The J gene is TRBJ2-1, the V gene TRBV30, with D possibly TRBD2 on 6 matching bases. The CDR3 runs to 14 residues. Per germline, CDR1 GTSNPN and CDR2 SVGIG (reference sequence). V was clipped by 2 bases and J by 5 bases, with 13 bases between them.